The present T cell receptor (beta chain) was sequenced within a study of T cells in Graves' hyperthyroidism and ophthalmopathy. The CDR3 extends over 15 amino acids. With 3 bases removed from V and 3 bases from J, the gap between germline ends came to 15 bases. CDR1 is SEHNR and CDR2 is FQNEAQ in the germline V gene (reference sequence). Amplified regions were TCR beta CDR3 sequences from RNA transcripts. The TCR CDR3 was amplified in a first-round RT-PCR using the HTBI primer set. TCRdb re-called the multiplex PCR reads with MiXCR, one entry per CDR3 protein. The repertoire holds around 240,000 distinct CDR3 sequences, with 16% as singletons. This clonotype was seen repeatedly, ten times or more.

This receptor was taken from a woman aged 18-29 years with Graves' ophthalmopathy. The sequenced sample consisted of blood. The chain joins TRBV7-9 to TRBJ2-7, with a possible D match to TRBD2 (5 bases). In DNA, the CDR3 is TGTGCCAGCAGCTTGTTAGGGAGAGGTGGCTACGAGCAGTACTTC. Translated, it gives CASSLLGRGGYEQYF.